One and the same sample provided the 21 T cell receptor beta chains below, sequenced in a study of cytomegalovirus exposure and HLA in healthy donors. Primers included in the PCR were 60 Vbeta and 13 Jbeta primers. Produced via immunoSEQ multiplex PCR; TCRdb's table is partial and in-frame only. The sample lists 120,000 or so clones, roughly 80% occurring once. Sequencing was done on a sample of PBMCs. All receptors derive from a man aged 30-40 years in good health and CMV-seronegative.

The rearrangement links TRBV28 to TRBJ2-7, with a possible D match to TRBD1 (6 bases). CDR1 is MDHEN and CDR2 is SYDVKM in the germline V gene. The CDR3 is made up of 14 amino acids. With 8 bases removed from V and 5 bases from J, the gap between germline ends came to 19 bases. The CDR3, as DNA: TGTGCCAGCCATCCAGGGGCCGTCGGCCACGAGCAGTACTTC. This translates into CASHPGAVGHEQYF.

This clone was seen only a few times. The rearrangement joins TRBV5-6 to TRBJ2-7; perhaps TRBD1 as D (6 bases). Germline CDR1 and CDR2: SGHDT and YYEEEE. The V and J ends lost 4 bases and 1 base respectively, with 12 bases between them. CDR3 length: 14 residues. CDR3 loop: CASSEGQPSYEQYF. CDR3 bases: TGTGCCAGCAGCGAGGGACAACCTTCCTACGAGCAGTACTTC.

The chain couples TRBV7-6 to TRBJ2-7, with 9 nucleotides matching TRBD2. The end of the DNA fits TRBJ2-5 better, so the J call may be wrong. The germline V gene has CDR1 SGHVS and CDR2 FNYEAQ. The CDR3 runs to 14 residues. CDR3 region: CASSLESTSGTQYF. The CDR3 DNA sequence: TGTGCCAGCAGCTTAGAATCGACTAGCGGGACCCAGTACTTC.

The chain combines TRBV19 with TRBJ2-1; the D gene is possibly TRBD2 (5 bases). Germline lookup yields CDR1 LNHDA and CDR2 SQIVND (reference sequence). CDR3 length: 14 residues. V was clipped by 7 bases and J by 1 base, with 11 bases between them. The CDR3 DNA is TGTGCCAGTAAGGAGGAAAGTTCCTACAATGAGCAGTTCTTC. Protein: CASKEESSYNEQFF.

This chain links TRBV7-8 with TRBJ2-7; tentative D call: TRBD1 (6 bases). The CDR3 covers 14 residues. CDR1 is SGHVS, CDR2 FQNEAQ, per germline. Trimming took off 3 bases at V and 4 bases at J, with 13 bases between the two ends. CDR3 in DNA: TGTGCCAGCAGCTTCAGGGGTTTGATATACGAGCAGTACTTC. Encoded protein: CASSFRGLIYEQYF.

This clone came up a few times. V and J are TRBV10-3 and TRBJ1-3; D is uncertain. V shed 6 bases and J shed 0 bases, with 6 bases lying between them. Per germline, CDR1 ENHRY and CDR2 SYGVKD. The CDR3 is made up of 13 amino acids. This CDR3 reads CAIRQTSGNTIYF. The CDR3 DNA follows: TGTGCCATCAGACAGACCTCTGGAAACACCATATATTTT.

The chain links TRBV5-1 to TRBJ1-2; the match to TRBD1 covers 9 bases. This CDR3 is built from 17 residues. The germline V gene has CDR1 SGHRS and CDR2 YFSETQ. V shed 0 bases, J shed 1 base, and the junction held 7 bases outside the gene matches. CDR3: CASSLGGTGQSNYGYTF. CDR3 coding DNA: TGCGCCAGCAGCTTGGGGGGGACAGGGCAGAGTAACTATGGCTACACCTTC.

This clone showed up just a few times. One junction end does not reproduce the germline sequence, and a read error may be involved. The same CDR3 can be traced to other DNA sequences in this sample. The chain has TRBV18 and TRBJ1-2; D gene unclear. From germline, CDR1 is KGHSH and CDR2 LQKENI. This CDR3 has 14 residues. In DNA, the CDR3 is TGCGCCAGCAAAGAGTCAGCGTCTAACTATGGCTACACCTTC. This codes for CASKESASNYGYTF.

The chain couples TRBV9 to TRBJ1-5; TRBD1 might be the D (5 bases). V lost 4 bases to trimming and J lost 4 bases, with 15 bases between them. This CDR3 has 15 amino acids. Looked up from germline, CDR1 is SGDLS and CDR2 is YYNGEE. The CDR3 reads CASSPTARGNQPQHF. The CDR3 DNA sequence: TGTGCCAGCAGCCCCACCGCACGGGGGAATCAGCCCCAGCATTTT.

The chain couples TRBV12-5 to TRBJ2-5; 13 nucleotides match TRBD2. The DNA end is more similar to TRBJ2-7, so the J call may be wrong. Germline-derived CDR1 and CDR2 are LGHNT and FRNRAP. This CDR3 has 15 amino acids. CDR3 sequence reads: CASGPGLAGFYEQYF. The CDR3 DNA reads as TGTGCTAGTGGCCCGGGACTAGCGGGGTTCTACGAGCAGTACTTC.

This rearrangement joins TRBV11-2 to TRBJ2-7; D is possibly TRBD2 (5 bases). The V end lost 4 bases, the J end lost 2 bases, and 9 bases lay between the germline ends. This CDR3 contains 13 residues. Germline CDR1 is SGHAT and CDR2 is FQNNGV. The CDR3 coding sequence is TGTGCCAGCAGCTCTGGACTGGCCTACGAGCAGTACTTC. Amino acids: CASSSGLAYEQYF.

This clone was seen more than once but under ten times. The J gene is TRBJ1-1, the V gene TRBV6-1, with TRBD1 as a possible D gene (6 bases). V was trimmed by 5 bases and J by 0 bases, leaving 7 bases between them. This CDR3 spans 13 amino acids. In germline, CDR1 is MNHNS, CDR2 SASEGT. The CDR3 sequence: CASSQGLNTEAFF. As DNA, the CDR3 is TGTGCCAGCAGTCAGGGGCTGAACACTGAAGCTTTCTTT.

By its share, this clone is medium-sized. The V call is TRBV7-9, the J call TRBJ1-1; D unclear. The CDR3 sequence is 15 residues long. CDR1 and CDR2 (germline): SEHNR, FQNEAQ (reference sequence). V was shortened by 4 bases and J by 7 bases, with 19 bases between the two germline ends. CDR3 sequence: CASSSPDTTLREAFF. The CDR3 region has the DNA TGTGCCAGCAGCTCCCCAGACACCACACTTCGTGAAGCTTTCTTT.

The chain employs TRBV7-6 and TRBJ2-5, with D perhaps matching TRBD2 (5 bases). The J call may be wrong; the DNA end is better matched by TRBJ2-7. Germline V gene data show CDR1 as SGHVS and CDR2 as FNYEAQ. The CDR3 length is 17 residues. CDR3 nucleotides: TGTGCCAGCAGCTTACCCTCCTCCCAGCGGTTTTACTACGAGCAGTACTTC. Amino acid sequence: CASSLPSSQRFYYEQYF.

This clone was recorded a few times. The chain combines TRBV5-1 with TRBJ2-3; D may be TRBD1 (5 bases). Trimming left V 2 bases short and J 0 bases short, with 10 bases between. Germline V gene lookup returns CDR1 SGHRS and CDR2 YFSETQ. The CDR3 extends over 15 amino acids. The CDR3 spells CASSLYDSSTDTQYF. The CDR3 bases are TGCGCCAGCAGCTTATATGACAGCAGCACAGATACGCAGTATTTT.

This chain connects TRBV25-1 to TRBJ2-5; 11 bases map to TRBD2. The J segment lost 5 bases and the V segment lost 3 bases, leaving 11 bases of the junction unmatched. CDR1 and CDR2 from the germline V gene are MGHDK and SYGVNS. The CDR3 has 17 amino acids. The CDR3 DNA reads as TGTGCCAGCAGTGATCCAAGACTAGCGGGATATCCCGAGACCCAGTACTTC. It translates to CASSDPRLAGYPETQYF.

The chain joins TRBV28 to TRBJ2-7; TRBD2 might be the D (5 bases). Trimming removed 7 bases at V and 3 bases at J, with 25 bases between. Germline V gene sequence: CDR1 MDHEN, CDR2 SYDVKM. This CDR3 region has 17 residues. This CDR3 reads CASTKRGRILYHYEQYF. The CDR3 DNA follows: TGTGCCAGCACCAAAAGAGGGCGCATACTATACCACTACGAGCAGTACTTC. The whole variable domain, filled in from reference TRBV28 and TRBJ2-7, reads DVKVTQSSRYLVKRTGEKVFLECVQDMDHENMFWYRQDPGLGLRLIYFSYDVKMKEKGDIPEGYSVSREKKERFSLILESASTNQTSMYLCASTKRGRILYHYEQYFGPGTRLTVT.

The chain recombines TRBV7-6 with TRBJ2-2; 7 bases are a match to TRBD1. With 6 bases clipped from V and 3 bases from J, the junction kept 4 bases outside the gene matches. Germline V gives CDR1 SGHVS, CDR2 FNYEAQ. The CDR3 sequence is 14 residues long. CDR3 region: CASRSTGYTGELFF. The CDR3 DNA is TGTGCCAGCAGGTCGACAGGGTACACCGGGGAGCTGTTTTTT.

This chain connects TRBV19 to TRBJ1-5; the D gene is possibly TRBD1 (5 bases). Germline loops: CDR1 LNHDA, CDR2 SQIVND (reference sequence). V lost 3 bases and J 1 base, leaving 13 bases between the germline ends. The CDR3 has 16 residues. The CDR3 bases are TGTGCCAGTAGTATGGGGGGGAGAACGAGCAATCAGCCCCAGCATTTT. Its protein product is CASSMGGRTSNQPQHF.

This clone occurred once. This chain links TRBV5-1 with TRBJ2-1; the match to TRBD2 covers 13 bases. The CDR3 runs to 16 residues. From germline, CDR1 is SGHRS and CDR2 YFSETQ. The J segment lost 4 bases and the V segment lost 4 bases, leaving 5 bases of the junction unmatched. CDR3 sequence reads: CASSDRTSGRYNEQFF. The CDR3 region has the DNA TGCGCCAGCAGCGACCGGACTAGCGGGAGATACAATGAGCAGTTCTTC.

A note on this clone: The same CDR3 can be traced to other DNA sequences in this sample. V is TRBV5-1 and J is TRBJ1-5, with a possible D match to TRBD1 (5 bases). The germline V gene encodes CDR1 SGHRS and CDR2 YFSETQ. The CDR3 sequence is 14 residues long. V lost 0 bases and J 7 bases, leaving 11 bases between the germline ends. CDR3 amino acids: CASSLEAGKQPQHF. The CDR3 coding sequence is TGCGCCAGCAGCTTGGAGGCAGGGAAACAGCCCCAGCATTTT.